A single sample is the source of the 10 T cell receptor beta chains below, sequenced in a study of T cell repertoires in cytomegalovirus infection. One entry per CDR3 protein, called by TCRdb with MiXCR from the reads. This sample has hundreds of thousands of distinct CDR3 sequences, with 15% to 20% found just once. The sample comprised PBMCs. These TCRs come from a human donor in good health (CMV status not recorded). Some clones in this sample may be carry-over from other donors' samples.

There are a few counts of this clonotype. V and J are TRBV7-2 and TRBJ1-4; possibly TRBD1 for D (6 bases). The CDR3 totals 13 residues. Trimming removed 6 bases at V and 5 bases at J, with 10 bases between. CDR1 and CDR2 (germline): SGHTA, FQGNSA. The CDR3 here is CASSGDMNEKLFF. In DNA form, the CDR3 reads TGTGCCAGCAGTGGGGACATGAATGAAAAACTGTTTTTT.

The chain recombines TRBV7-2 with TRBJ2-3; a possible D gene is TRBD1 (7 bases). The CDR3 is 14 residues long. CDR1 is SGHTA, CDR2 FQGNSA, per germline. Between the trimmed V and J ends, which lost 3 bases and 5 bases, there was a span of 12 bases. The DNA for the CDR3 is TGTGCCAGCAGCTTTGGGCAGGGGGGAGATACGCAGTATTTT. Protein sequence: CASSFGQGGDTQYF.

This clonotype was detected only a few times. The J gene is TRBJ1-1, the V gene TRBV12-3 or TRBV12-4; D may be TRBD1 (5 bases). The V gene lost 4 bases and the J gene lost 1 base, with 10 bases spanning the gap. The CDR3 runs to 14 residues. The CDR3 nucleotides are TGTGCCAGCAGTTGGGACCTCCCGAACACTGAAGCTTTCTTT. Protein: CASSWDLPNTEAFF.

The chain has TRBV6-1 and TRBJ1-5; the match to TRBD1 covers 8 bases. Germline CDR1 MNHNS, CDR2 SASEGT. Trimming at V came to 6 bases and at J to 4 bases, leaving 8 bases not matched to a gene. This CDR3 comprises 15 residues. The CDR3 bases are TGTGCCAGCAGGGATGGACAGGGCAGAAATCAGCCCCAGCATTTT. Its translation: CASRDGQGRNQPQHF.

This clonotype was recorded at least ten times. This rearrangement joins TRBV6-1 to TRBJ2-7; D possibly corresponds to TRBD1 (5 bases). The germline CDR1 and CDR2 sequences are MNHNS and SASEGT. Trimming removed 6 bases from V and 0 bases from J, with 15 bases in between. This CDR3 is 15 amino acids long. Here the CDR3 reads CASRTDYRTSYEQYF. The DNA of the CDR3 is TGTGCCAGCAGGACGGATTACAGGACCTCCTACGAGCAGTACTTC.

This chain's CDR3 is CASSSTGQGKTF. In nucleotides, the CDR3 is TGTGCCAGCAGCTCTACGGGACAGGGCAAAACCTTC. The V gene is TRBV27, the J gene TRBJ1-2, with TRBD1 matching over 9 bases. Germline V gene data show CDR1 as MNHEY and CDR2 as SMNVEV (reference sequence). The CDR3 is 12 residues long. J lost 14 bases, V lost 6 bases, and 10 bases had no gene match.

This chain links TRBV6-5 with TRBJ1-1; D not resolved. The CDR3 extends over 12 amino acids. Germline V lookup: CDR1 MNHEY, CDR2 SVGAGI. Between the trimmed V and J ends, which lost 5 bases and 8 bases, there was a span of 12 bases. The CDR3 region has the DNA TGTGCCAGCAGTCCCCCCGGTAGGGAAGCTTTCTTT. This encodes CASSPPGREAFF.

A few counts support this clonotype. The chain is built from TRBV28 and TRBJ2-2; 7 bases match TRBD1. CDR3 length: 18 residues. J was trimmed by 6 bases and V by 3 bases; bases with no gene match: 16. CDR1 MDHEN and CDR2 SYDVKM come from the germline V gene. CDR3 nucleotide sequence: TGTGCCAGCAGTTTGGACCCCGGGGTGGCAGGGGGTGCCGGGGAGCTGTTTTTT. Translated: CASSLDPGVAGGAGELFF.

This clonotype was seen only a few times. V and J are TRBV19 and TRBJ1-1; 7 bases agree with TRBD1. This CDR3 region has 14 residues. The V gene's germline CDR1 is LNHDA and CDR2 SQIVND (reference sequence). The V and J ends lost 4 bases and 3 bases, in that order; junction bases with no gene match: 5. The CDR3 sequence: CASSTWDSDTEAFF. In nucleotides, the CDR3 is TGTGCCAGTAGTACGTGGGACAGTGACACTGAAGCTTTCTTT.

This clonotype was counted many times. The chain combines TRBV7-2 with TRBJ2-3; D is unclear. V was clipped by 1 base and J by 2 bases, with 7 bases between them. This CDR3 spans 14 amino acids. The germline CDR1 and CDR2 sequences are SGHTA and FQGNSA. In nucleotides, the CDR3 is TGTGCCAGCAGCTTAGACGGCTCCACAGATACGCAGTATTTT. Its translation: CASSLDGSTDTQYF.